Following are 20 T cell receptor beta chains from one sample sequenced in a study of shared clonotypes between healthy human individuals. Profiled with immunoSEQ multiplex PCR; TCRdb holds only in-frame clones, not every one. The sample records roughly 500,000 clones, approximately 79% being singletons. Sequenced sample: PBMCs. These receptors all stem from a woman aged 40 to 50 in good health. Some clones in this sample may be carry-over from other donors' samples.

The chain combines TRBV5-5 with TRBJ2-1, with D possibly matching TRBD2 (6 bases). CDR1 SGHKS and CDR2 YYEKEE come from the germline V gene (reference sequence). This CDR3 is built from 13 residues. With 4 bases removed from V and 8 bases from J, the gap between germline ends came to 13 bases. CDR3 amino acids: CASSPLGGHEQFF. The CDR3 DNA follows: TGTGCCAGCAGCCCCCTCGGGGGACATGAGCAGTTCTTC.

This clone was detected once. The rearrangement joins TRBV6-5 to TRBJ1-1, with D unresolved. Deletions cut 6 bases from V and 0 bases from J, with 14 bases between. From germline, CDR1 is MNHEY and CDR2 SVGAGI. The CDR3 totals 15 residues. The CDR3 reads CASSFTPNMNTEAFF. The CDR3 DNA is TGTGCCAGCAGCTTCACCCCAAACATGAACACTGAAGCTTTCTTT.

The gene calls are TRBV6-6 and TRBJ2-2; tentatively, D is TRBD1 (6 bases). The CDR3 is 15 amino acids. Germline V gene data show CDR1 as MNHNY and CDR2 as SVGAGI (reference sequence). Deletions cut 5 bases from V and 2 bases from J, with 12 bases between. CDR3 loop: CASSIRQANTGELFF. The CDR3 coding sequence is TGTGCCAGCAGTATTAGACAGGCAAACACCGGGGAGCTGTTTTTT.

The chain joins TRBV14 to TRBJ1-2; D might be TRBD1 (5 bases). Trimming took 2 bases from V and 7 from J, leaving 11 bases between them. Germline lookup yields CDR1 SGHDN and CDR2 FVKESK. CDR3 length equals 13 residues. The CDR3 nucleotides are TGTGCCAGCAGCCAAATAGTCGGGGGTGGCTACACCTTC. Amino acids: CASSQIVGGGYTF.

This clone was recorded once. CDR3 protein: CASSQELRLAGGPTDEQFF. The CDR3 DNA sequence: TGCGCCAGCAGCCAAGAATTAAGACTAGCGGGAGGGCCTACGGATGAGCAGTTCTTC. This sequence joins TRBV4-3 and TRBJ2-1; 14 positions agree with TRBD2. The CDR3 runs to 19 residues. Germline V gene sequence: CDR1 LGHNA, CDR2 YSLEER. Unmatched junction bases numbered 12, after V lost 0 bases and J lost 8 bases.

There are a few counts of this clone. This chain links TRBV28 with TRBJ2-2; D is unresolved. Looked up from germline, CDR1 is MDHEN and CDR2 is SYDVKM. Deletions cut 6 bases from V and 1 base from J, with 6 bases between. This CDR3 is built from 13 residues. The CDR3 sequence is CASRTRNTGELFF. The CDR3 nucleotides are TGTGCCAGCAGAACCAGGAACACCGGGGAGCTGTTTTTT.

The chain joins TRBV4-2 to TRBJ1-1, with D possibly TRBD1 on 6 matching bases. Trimming removed 0 bases at V and 3 bases at J, with 14 bases between. Germline CDR1 and CDR2: LGHNA and YNFKEQ. This CDR3 region has 16 residues. The CDR3 region is CASSQDPGHRDTEAFF. Here the CDR3 DNA reads TGTGCCAGCAGCCAAGATCCGGGACATCGTGACACTGAAGCTTTCTTT.

As to this clone: A much more abundant neighbour one base away suggests this may be a read error. V usage is TRBV18 and J usage is TRBJ2-7, with a possible D match to TRBD2 (7 bases). This CDR3 is 15 amino acids long. The germline V gene encodes CDR1 KGHSH and CDR2 LQKENI. Trimming removed 3 bases at V and 9 bases at J, with 21 bases between. The CDR3 protein is CASSPPGRGAQVQYF. The DNA for the CDR3 is TGTGCCAGCTCACCGCCGGGACGGGGGGCCCAGGTGCAGTACTTC.

The chain recombines TRBV18 with TRBJ2-3; D ambiguous. This CDR3 has 14 amino acids. Germline V gene lookup returns CDR1 KGHSH and CDR2 LQKENI. Trimming pared 8 bases from V and 8 bases from J, leaving 20 bases between. CDR3 sequence reads: CASALRSPGGTQYF. The CDR3 DNA reads as TGTGCCAGCGCCTTAAGATCCCCCGGTGGTACGCAGTATTTT.

The gene calls are TRBV28 and TRBJ1-5; 7 bases are shared with TRBD1. Germline-derived CDR1 and CDR2 are MDHEN and SYDVKM. This CDR3 comprises 15 residues. V lost 1 base to trimming and J lost 7 bases; unmatched junction nucleotides: 7. Here the CDR3 DNA reads TGTGCCAGCAGTTTATATACACAGGGGTGGCAGCCCCAGCATTTT. Translating it yields CASSLYTQGWQPQHF. Combining the CDR3 with reference TRBV28 and TRBJ1-5 gives the whole variable domain DVKVTQSSRYLVKRTGEKVFLECVQDMDHENMFWYRQDPGLGLRLIYFSYDVKMKEKGDIPEGYSVSREKKERFSLILESASTNQTSMYLCASSLYTQGWQPQHFGDGTRLSIL.

A single count supports this clone. V and J are TRBV19 and TRBJ2-7, with D unclear. Germline CDR1 and CDR2: LNHDA and SQIVND (reference sequence). This CDR3 has 12 amino acids. V was pared by 5 bases and J by 0 bases, with 5 bases between. CDR3 coding DNA: TGTGCCAGTAGTGCGTACTCCTACGAGCAGTACTTC. Translating it yields CASSAYSYEQYF.

The chain joins TRBV5-1 to TRBJ1-5; D gene ambiguous. The CDR3 is 13 amino acids. Germline V gives CDR1 SGHRS, CDR2 YFSETQ. The germline V and J ends were trimmed by 1 base and 4 bases, with 6 bases remaining between them. CDR3 amino acids: CASSLRENQPQHF. CDR3 coding DNA: TGCGCCAGCAGCTTGAGGGAGAATCAGCCCCAGCATTTT. Filled out from reference TRBV5-1 and TRBJ1-5, the complete variable domain reads KAGVTQTPRYLIKTRGQQVTLSCSPISGHRSVSWYQQTPGQGLQFLFEYFSETQRNKGNFPGRFSGRQFSNSRSEMNVSTLELGDSALYLCASSLRENQPQHFGDGTRLSIL.

This chain uses TRBV2 with TRBJ1-5; the D gene is possibly TRBD1 (5 bases). This CDR3 spans 15 amino acids. Trimming shortened V by 2 bases and J by 4 bases, and 12 bases separated the two germline ends. Germline V CDR1 and CDR2: SNHLY, FYNNEI. In DNA, the CDR3 is TGTGCCAGCAGTGAACTCAGGGTGCGAAATCAGCCCCAGCATTTT. It encodes CASSELRVRNQPQHF.

CDR3 in DNA: TGTGCCGGAATACAGCCTCTAACCGCTGAAGCTTTCTTT. Protein: CAGIQPLTAEAFF. The V and J genes are TRBV7-2 and TRBJ1-1; D call uncertain. The CDR3 totals 13 residues. Trimming left V 11 bases short and J 6 bases short, with 19 bases between. In germline, CDR1 is SGHTA, CDR2 FQGNSA.

This chain connects TRBV29-1 to TRBJ2-1; perhaps TRBD1 as D (7 bases). This CDR3 has 15 residues. CDR1 and CDR2 from the germline V gene are SQVTM and ANQGSEA. V lost 4 bases, J lost 5 bases, and 18 bases lay in between. The CDR3 loop reads CSVGEAGGLNNEQFF. The DNA for the CDR3 is TGCAGCGTTGGGGAGGCAGGGGGATTGAACAATGAGCAGTTCTTC.

V and J are TRBV7-8 and TRBJ1-1; D remains ambiguous. V lost 3 bases to trimming and J lost 3 bases, with 8 bases between them. Germline values: CDR1 SGHVS, CDR2 FQNEAQ. CDR3 size: 13 residues. CDR3 bases: TGTGCCAGCAGCTTCGCCCTGGACACTGAAGCTTTCTTT. Encoded protein: CASSFALDTEAFF.

The genes are TRBV4-1 and TRBJ1-5; tentative D call: TRBD1 (5 bases). Per germline, CDR1 MGHRA and CDR2 YSYEKL. V was shortened by 5 bases and J by 6 bases, with 26 bases between the two germline ends. This CDR3 is built from 18 residues. The CDR3 here is CASSRARREGLYGQPQHF. The CDR3 DNA reads as TGCGCCAGCAGCAGGGCTCGTCGCGAGGGGTTATACGGTCAGCCCCAGCATTTT.

This clone was seen just once. The rearrangement uses TRBV19 and TRBJ2-4; D possibly corresponds to TRBD2 (7 bases). The CDR3 runs 14 residues. The V end was cut by 6 bases, the J end by 5 bases, with 14 bases between. CDR1 LNHDA and CDR2 SQIVND come from the germline V gene (reference sequence). Here the CDR3 DNA reads TGTGCCAGTAGGGTACAGGGAGGGGAAAACATTCAGTACTTC. Translating gives CASRVQGGENIQYF.

This clone was picked up one time. V gene TRBV7-8 combines with J gene TRBJ1-3; D remains unclear. Trimming shortened V by 3 bases and J by 0 bases, and 9 bases separated the two germline ends. The length of the CDR3 is 15 residues. The germline CDR1 and CDR2 sequences are SGHVS and FQNEAQ. CDR3 residues: CASSLDRISGNTIYF. The CDR3 nucleotides are TGTGCCAGCAGCTTGGACCGCATCTCTGGAAACACCATATATTTT.

This rearrangement joins TRBV7-3 to TRBJ2-5; D not certain. Per germline, CDR1 SGHTA and CDR2 FQGTGA. V was cut by 2 bases and J by 3 bases, with 13 bases left in between. The CDR3 runs to 15 residues. CDR3 sequence (DNA): TGTGCCAGCAGCTTAGGGGTTGGATACGAAGAGACCCAGTACTTC. This codes for CASSLGVGYEETQYF.